This T cell receptor (beta chain) was sequenced during a study of cytomegalovirus exposure and HLA in healthy donors. The PCR had 60 Vbeta and 13 Jbeta primers. Here immunoSEQ multiplex PCR was the method, and the copy in TCRdb shows in-frame clones only, minus some. The sample consists of some 150,000 clones, around three quarters of them appearing once. The CDR3 loop spans 14 amino acids. Germline CDR1 is GTSNPN and CDR2 is SVGIG (reference sequence). The V and J ends lost 2 bases and 6 bases, in that order; junction bases with no gene match: 9. The sample was PBMCs. The chain uses TRBV30 and TRBJ2-7; 8 positions match TRBD1. The sequence derives from a woman in her fifties or sixties in good health and CMV-seropositive. CDR3 amino acids: CAWSTRDRKGEQYF. The DNA for the CDR3 is TGTGCCTGGAGTACCCGGGACAGGAAGGGCGAGCAGTACTTC.